This T cell receptor (beta chain) derives from a study of cytomegalovirus exposure and HLA in healthy donors. A note on this clone: Its antigen is not known.

In the PCR, 60 Vbeta and 13 Jbeta primers were used. The method was immunoSEQ multiplex PCR; TCRdb's version includes in-frame clones alone and lacks a portion of them. The sample records some 150,000 clones, around 76% being singletons. Findings of the study overall: Most CMV-associated TCR beta chains appeared HLA-restricted in a later analysis.

The receptor comes from a male donor in good health and CMV-seronegative. The specimen sequenced was PBMCs.

The CDR3, as DNA: TGTGCCAGCAGCTTAGGGGGTAGGGGGTTAAGCTATGGCTACACCTTC. Translated: CASSLGGRGLSYGYTF. This chain joins TRBV13 and TRBJ1-2; maybe TRBD1 (6 bases). CDR3 length: 16 residues. Trimming shortened V by 0 bases and J by 4 bases, and 15 bases separated the two germline ends. The germline V gene has CDR1 PRHDT and CDR2 FYEKMQ (reference sequence).